These T cell receptor beta chains were read from a single sample in a study of shared clonotypes between healthy human individuals. Profiled with immunoSEQ multiplex PCR; TCRdb holds only in-frame clones, not every one. The repertoire holds 2,500,000 or so clones, roughly 90% seen once, with about 0.36% in the top ten. Sequencing input: naive CD4+ T cells from PBMCs. The source of these receptors is a man in his late teens or twenties in good health. Some clones in this sample may be carry-over from other donors' samples. Each CDR3 is given with its conserved first and last residue. Each record gives: J gene, D gene, clone size, V gene, CDR3 protein, CDR3 DNA. The D gene is left open where the match is weak. Only part of the rows carry a size: once, few, many, or a class if the clone is expanded.

TRBJ1-1 | NA | NA | TRBV6-6 | CASSYAKGGNTEAFF | TGTGCCAGCAGTTACGCCAAGGGGGGGAACACTGAAGCTTTCTTT
TRBJ1-3 | NA | NA | TRBV10-3 | CAISERGSQGNTIYF | TGTGCCATCAGTGAGAGAGGCAGCCAGGGAAACACCATATATTTT
TRBJ2-5 | NA | NA | TRBV29-1 | CSVEDPGRPETQYF | TGCAGCGTTGAAGATCCGGGACGCCCAGAGACCCAGTACTTC
TRBJ2-2 | NA | once | TRBV5-1 | CASSRSENTGELFF | TGCGCCAGCAGTCGGTCGGAGAACACCGGGGAGCTGTTTTTT
TRBJ2-3 | TRBD1 | NA | TRBV30 | CAWSRGPRETDTQYF | TGTGCCTGGTCTAGGGGGCCTAGGGAGACAGATACGCAGTATTTT
TRBJ2-2 | NA | NA | TRBV4-2 | CASSQVLESGELFF | TGTGCCAGCAGCCAAGTTTTAGAGTCCGGGGAGCTGTTTTTT
TRBJ2-7 | NA | few | TRBV28 | CASSFFHEQYF | TGTGCCAGCAGTTTTTTCCACGAGCAGTACTTC
TRBJ2-5 | NA | NA | TRBV27 | CASRPRTPPNQETQYF | TGTGCCAGCCGTCCTAGGACTCCGCCAAACCAAGAGACCCAGTACTTC
TRBJ1-4 | NA | NA | TRBV5-1 | CASSLYGGSNEKLFF | TGCGCCAGCAGCTTGTACGGGGGATCTAATGAAAAACTGTTTTTT
TRBJ2-7 | NA | NA | TRBV11-2 | CASSTLPGQEAEQYF | TGTGCCAGCAGCACCCTGCCGGGGCAGGAAGCCGAGCAGTACTTC
TRBJ2-7 | NA | NA | TRBV14 | CASSWGYEQYF | TGTGCCAGCAGCTGGGGCTACGAGCAGTACTTC
TRBJ2-2 | NA | NA | TRBV28 | CASSLGETGYTGELFF | TGTGCCAGCAGTTTAGGGGAGACAGGCTACACCGGGGAGCTGTTTTTT
TRBJ1-5 | TRBD1 | NA | TRBV5-1 | CASSLAGGTGDQPQHF | TGCGCCAGCAGCTTGGCGGGGGGGACAGGCGATCAGCCCCAGCATTTT
TRBJ2-1 | NA | NA | TRBV29-1 | CSTGTNNEQFF | TGCAGCACGGGGACCAACAATGAGCAGTTCTTC
TRBJ2-1 | NA | NA | TRBV7-8 | CASSQHRLMGGNSYNEQFF | TGTGCCAGCAGTCAACATCGGCTAATGGGCGGCAACTCCTACAATGAGCAGTTCTTC
TRBJ1-3 | NA | NA | TRBV5-1 | CASSPTGHPPDAIYF | TGCGCCAGCAGCCCTACGGGACACCCGCCTGACGCCATATATTTT
TRBJ2-3 | TRBD2 | NA | TRBV7-2 | CASSEVAGITDTQYF | TGTGCCAGCAGCGAGGTAGCGGGCATCACAGATACGCAGTATTTT
TRBJ2-1 | TRBD2 | NA | TRBV9 | CASSVAASGRRSSSYNEQFF | TGTGCCAGCAGCGTAGCGGCTAGCGGGAGGCGTTCGAGCTCCTACAATGAGCAGTTCTTC
TRBJ2-1 | TRBD2 | NA | TRBV19 | CASSRNSGTYNEQFF | TGTGCCAGTAGCCGTAATAGCGGGACCTACAATGAGCAGTTCTTC
TRBJ2-1 | TRBD2 | once | TRBV29-1 | CSVGPGLASYNEQFF | TGCAGCGTGGGCCCCGGACTAGCTTCTTACAATGAGCAGTTCTTC
TRBJ2-7 | NA | NA | TRBV2 | CASSVGPPGALYEQYF | TGTGCCAGCAGTGTTGGACCGCCAGGGGCTCTCTACGAGCAGTACTTC
TRBJ2-3 | TRBD1 | NA | TRBV2 | CASSRDRGSTDTQYF | TGTGCCAGCAGTCGGGACAGGGGATCCACAGATACGCAGTATTTT
TRBJ1-2 | TRBD1 | NA | TRBV7-9 | CASSLRQGADYGYTF | TGTGCCAGCAGCTTGAGACAGGGGGCGGACTATGGCTACACCTTC
TRBJ2-7 | TRBD2 | once | TRBV6-5 | CASRLTSQSLWEQYF | TGTGCCAGCAGATTGACTAGCCAAAGCCTCTGGGAGCAGTACTTC
TRBJ2-5 | NA | NA | TRBV4-1 | CASSLLAIQETQYF | TGCGCCAGCAGCCTCCTTGCGATCCAAGAGACCCAGTACTTC
TRBJ1-2 | TRBD1 | NA | TRBV12-5 | CASGLSGGHGYTF | TGTGCTAGTGGTTTGTCAGGGGGCCATGGCTACACCTTC
TRBJ2-1 | TRBD1 | NA | TRBV13 | CASSHTRTGGLYEQFF | TGTGCCAGCAGCCATACTAGGACAGGGGGCCTCTATGAGCAGTTCTTC
TRBJ2-3 | TRBD2 | NA | TRBV4-3 | CASSQGASGRSDTQYF | TGCGCCAGCAGCCAAGGTGCCAGCGGGAGGTCAGATACGCAGTATTTT
TRBJ1-3 | NA | NA | TRBV29-1 | CSAGSSSGNTIYF | TGCAGCGCAGGGTCGAGCTCTGGAAACACCATATATTTT
TRBJ2-3 | NA | NA | TRBV11-2 | CASSPDRGSTDTQYF | TGTGCCAGCAGCCCCGACCGCGGAAGCACAGATACGCAGTATTTT
TRBJ2-1 | NA | NA | TRBV11-2 | CASSLVGDWSSYNEQFF | TGTGCCAGCAGCTTAGTTGGGGACTGGTCCTCCTACAATGAGCAGTTCTTC
TRBJ2-7 | TRBD1 | NA | TRBV9 | CASSPRGTGDEQYF | TGTGCCAGCAGCCCTCGGGGGACAGGGGACGAGCAGTACTTC
TRBJ2-4 | TRBD2 | NA | TRBV7-9 | CASTGGDIQYF | TGTGCCAGCACTGGGGGGGACATTCAGTACTTC
TRBJ2-7 | NA | once | TRBV2 | CASSEARDVSGQYF | TGTGCCAGCAGTGAAGCCCGGGACGTCTCCGGGCAGTACTTC
TRBJ1-4 | NA | once | TRBV15 | CATSRDVRPGTLATNEKLFF | TGTGCCACCAGCAGAGATGTCCGACCCGGCACCCTAGCAACTAATGAAAAACTGTTTTTT
TRBJ2-5 | TRBD2 | NA | TRBV11-2 | CASSSSGTSIGTQYF | TGTGCCAGCAGTTCGTCCGGGACTAGCATTGGGACCCAGTACTTC
TRBJ1-1 | NA | few | TRBV10-1 | CASRPDSLNTEAFF | TGCGCCAGCAGACCGGACAGCCTGAACACTGAAGCTTTCTTT
TRBJ2-3 | NA | NA | TRBV5-1 | CASSPPLAAATDTQYF | TGCGCCAGCAGCCCGCCCTTAGCGGCTGCTACAGATACGCAGTATTTT
TRBJ2-3 | TRBD1 | NA | TRBV7-3 | CASSRRTGPKYF | TGTGCCAGCAGCAGACGGACAGGGCCAAAGTATTTT
TRBJ2-7 | NA | once | TRBV9 | CASSVGGVGGYEQYF | TGTGCCAGCAGCGTAGGAGGGGTAGGGGGTTACGAGCAGTACTTC
TRBJ1-1 | TRBD1 | NA | TRBV6-1 | CASRGEGAGFF | TGTGCCAGCAGGGGGGAGGGGGCTGGTTTCTTT